What follows is one TCR beta chain and its context. PCR primers comprised 60 Vbeta and 13 Jbeta primers. Here immunoSEQ multiplex PCR was the method, and the copy in TCRdb shows in-frame clones only, minus some. The sample includes fewer than 300,000 clones, over 70% seen only once; the top ten take around 0.33%. These data are taken from a study of cytomegalovirus exposure and HLA in healthy donors. Per the germline V gene, CDR1 is SNHLY and CDR2 is FYNNEI. The CDR3 is 13 amino acids. V was clipped by 4 bases and J by 5 bases, with 8 bases between them. The sequenced sample was PBMCs. The chain has TRBV2 and TRBJ2-2; D remains unclear. The clonotype comes from a girl aged 2 to 10 in good health and CMV-seronegative. This chain's CDR3 is CASSVLRTGELFF. CDR3 DNA: TGTGCCAGCAGTGTTCTCCGGACCGGGGAGCTGTTTTTT.